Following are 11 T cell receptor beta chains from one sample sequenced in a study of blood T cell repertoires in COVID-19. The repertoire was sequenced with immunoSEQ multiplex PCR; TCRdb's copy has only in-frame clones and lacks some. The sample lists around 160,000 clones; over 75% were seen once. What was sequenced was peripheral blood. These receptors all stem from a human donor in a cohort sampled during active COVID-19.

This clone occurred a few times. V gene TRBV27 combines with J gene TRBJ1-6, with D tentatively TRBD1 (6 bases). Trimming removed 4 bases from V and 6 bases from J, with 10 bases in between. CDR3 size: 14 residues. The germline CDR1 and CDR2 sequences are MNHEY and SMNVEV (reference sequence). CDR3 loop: CASSSRGANSPLHF. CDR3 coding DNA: TGTGCCAGCAGTTCCAGGGGAGCTAATTCACCCCTCCACTTT.

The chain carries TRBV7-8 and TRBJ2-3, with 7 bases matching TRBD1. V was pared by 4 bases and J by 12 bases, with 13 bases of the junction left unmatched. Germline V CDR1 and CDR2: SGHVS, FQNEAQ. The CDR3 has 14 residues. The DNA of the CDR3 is TGTGCCAGCAGCTGGGCTCGACAGGGTCGGGGTCAGTATTTT. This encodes CASSWARQGRGQYF.

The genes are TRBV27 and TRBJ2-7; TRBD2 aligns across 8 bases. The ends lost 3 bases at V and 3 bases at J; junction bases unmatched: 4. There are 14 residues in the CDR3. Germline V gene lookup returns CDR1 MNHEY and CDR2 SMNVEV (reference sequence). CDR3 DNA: TGTGCCAGCAGTTTGAAGCGGGGGAACTACGAGCAGTACTTC. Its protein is CASSLKRGNYEQYF.

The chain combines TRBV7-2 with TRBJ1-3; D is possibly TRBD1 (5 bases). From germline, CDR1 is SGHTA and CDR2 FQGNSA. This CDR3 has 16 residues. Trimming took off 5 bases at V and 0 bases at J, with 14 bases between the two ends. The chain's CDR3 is CASSLDQGYSGNTIYF. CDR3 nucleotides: TGTGCCAGCAGCCTTGACCAGGGATACTCTGGAAACACCATATATTTT.

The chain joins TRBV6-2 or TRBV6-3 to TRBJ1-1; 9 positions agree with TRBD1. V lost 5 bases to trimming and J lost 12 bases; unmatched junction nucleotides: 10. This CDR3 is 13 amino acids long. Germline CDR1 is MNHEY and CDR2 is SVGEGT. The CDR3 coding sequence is TGTGCCAGCAGTCCCGGACAGGGGATTTACTCTTTCTTT. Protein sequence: CASSPGQGIYSFF.

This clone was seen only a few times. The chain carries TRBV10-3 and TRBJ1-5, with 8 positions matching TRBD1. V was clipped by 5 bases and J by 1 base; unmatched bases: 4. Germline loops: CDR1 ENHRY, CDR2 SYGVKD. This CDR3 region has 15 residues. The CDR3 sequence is CAISKGQASNQPQHF. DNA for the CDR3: TGTGCCATCAGTAAGGGACAGGCGAGCAATCAGCCCCAGCATTTT.

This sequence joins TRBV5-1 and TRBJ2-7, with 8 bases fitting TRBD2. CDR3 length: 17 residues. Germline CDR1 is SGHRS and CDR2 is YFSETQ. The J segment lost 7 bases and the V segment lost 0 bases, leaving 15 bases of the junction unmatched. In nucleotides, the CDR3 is TGCGCCAGCAGCTTGGGACTACCGTTAGCGGGAAGCTTTGAGCAGTACTTC. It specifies CASSLGLPLAGSFEQYF.

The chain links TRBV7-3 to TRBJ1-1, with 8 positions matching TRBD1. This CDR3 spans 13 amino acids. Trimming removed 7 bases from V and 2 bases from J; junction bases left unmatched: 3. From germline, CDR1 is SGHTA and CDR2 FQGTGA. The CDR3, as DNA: TGTGCCAGCAAAGGACAGGGTAACACTGAAGCTTTCTTT. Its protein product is CASKGQGNTEAFF.

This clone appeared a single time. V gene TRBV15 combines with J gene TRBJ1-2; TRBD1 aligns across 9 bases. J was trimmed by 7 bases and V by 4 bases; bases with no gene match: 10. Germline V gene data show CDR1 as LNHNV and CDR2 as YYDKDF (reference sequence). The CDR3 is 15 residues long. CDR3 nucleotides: TGTGCCACCAGCACCGGGACAGGGAATACATTTGGCTACACCTTC. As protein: CATSTGTGNTFGYTF.

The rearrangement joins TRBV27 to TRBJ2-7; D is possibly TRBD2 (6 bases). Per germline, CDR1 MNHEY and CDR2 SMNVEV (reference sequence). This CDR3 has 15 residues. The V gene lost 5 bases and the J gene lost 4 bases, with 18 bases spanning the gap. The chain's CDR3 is CASSLAGSGIYEQYF. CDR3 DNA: TGTGCCAGCAGTCTCGCGGGAAGTGGGATTTACGAGCAGTACTTC.

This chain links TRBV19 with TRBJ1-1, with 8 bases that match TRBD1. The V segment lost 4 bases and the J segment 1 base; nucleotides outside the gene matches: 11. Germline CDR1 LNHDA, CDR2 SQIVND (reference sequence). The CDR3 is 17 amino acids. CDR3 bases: TGTGCCAGTAGTACAGGGGGCGGGAGATCCGGGAACACTGAAGCTTTCTTT. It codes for CASSTGGGRSGNTEAFF.